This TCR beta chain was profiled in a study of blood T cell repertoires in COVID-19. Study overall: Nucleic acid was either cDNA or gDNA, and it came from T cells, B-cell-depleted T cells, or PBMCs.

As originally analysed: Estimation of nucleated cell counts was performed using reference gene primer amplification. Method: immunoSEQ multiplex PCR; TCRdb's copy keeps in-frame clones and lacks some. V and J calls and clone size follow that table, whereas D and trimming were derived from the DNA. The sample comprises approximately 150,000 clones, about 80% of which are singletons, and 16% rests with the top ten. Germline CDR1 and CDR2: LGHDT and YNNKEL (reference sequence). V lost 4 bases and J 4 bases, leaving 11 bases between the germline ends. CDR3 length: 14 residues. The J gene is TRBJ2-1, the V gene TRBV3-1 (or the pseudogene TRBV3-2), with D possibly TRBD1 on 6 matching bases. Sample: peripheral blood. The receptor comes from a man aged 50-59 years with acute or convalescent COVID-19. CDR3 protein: CASSRPQGYNEQFF. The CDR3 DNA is TGTGCCAGCAGCCGACCACAGGGATACAATGAGCAGTTCTTC.